A single sample gave rise to the 15 T cell receptor beta chains below, sequenced in a study of PD-L1 blockade in urothelial cancer. Time point defined: pretreatment peripheral blood. This table comes from immunoSEQ multiplex PCR, and its TCRdb copy is limited to in-frame clones, with some not included. The table shows 55,000 to 85,000 clones, with 80% to 85% occurring only once. Sequenced material: PBMCs, taken around atezolizumab (anti-PD-L1) treatment. Every receptor here comes from a woman between 70 and 85 years old with urothelial cancer.

This clone is a singleton in its sample. The chain combines TRBV27 with TRBJ2-5; 11 bases agree with TRBD2. The CDR3 loop spans 18 amino acids. Germline CDR1 reads MNHEY; CDR2 reads SMNVEV (reference sequence). Germline trimming cut 0 bases from V and 5 bases from J; bases unmatched to any gene: 11. The CDR3 bases are TGTGCCAGCAGTTTATCTTCCTTAGCGGGAGGGCTATCGGAGACCCAGTACTTC. Its translation is CASSLSSLAGGLSETQYF.

The chain links TRBV10-3 to TRBJ2-2; D ambiguous. The CDR3 has 15 residues. V dropped 4 bases and J dropped 2 bases, with 11 bases sitting between them. Germline V gene data show CDR1 as ENHRY and CDR2 as SYGVKD. For the CDR3, the DNA is TGTGCCATCAGTGCCCGGGTCCTTAACACCGGGGAGCTGTTTTTT. This translates into CAISARVLNTGELFF.

The table lists this clone with a few counts. The V gene is TRBV30, the J gene TRBJ2-1; TRBD2 matches 10 bases. The CDR3 loop spans 21 amino acids. Germline V gene sequence: CDR1 GTSNPN, CDR2 SVGIG (reference sequence). V trimming: 2 bases; J trimming: 9 bases; junction bases outside the gene matches: 28. The chain's CDR3 is CAWSPLRTSGFEAPEPSEQFF. CDR3 sequence (DNA): TGTGCCTGGAGTCCTTTGCGGACTAGCGGTTTCGAAGCGCCTGAACCAAGTGAGCAGTTCTTC.

This chain joins TRBV5-6 and TRBJ1-2; D gene ambiguous. The CDR3 sequence is 14 residues long. V lost 0 bases to trimming and J lost 6 bases, with 12 bases between them. The germline gives CDR1 SGHDT, CDR2 YYEEEE. The CDR3 DNA reads TGTGCCAGCAGCTTGGGCCCAGGATCTCATGGCTACACCTTC. The encoded protein is CASSLGPGSHGYTF. The whole variable domain, filled in from reference TRBV5-6 and TRBJ1-2, reads DAGVTQSPTHLIKTRGQQVTLRCSPKSGHDTVSWYQQALGQGPQFIFQYYEEEERQRGNFPDRFSGHQFPNYSSELNVNALLLGDSALYLCASSLGPGSHGYTFGSGTRLTVV.

This CDR3 is CASKLLQGGLMNTEAFF. In nucleotides, the CDR3 is TGTGCCAGTAAACTGCTGCAGGGGGGACTTATGAACACTGAAGCTTTCTTT. V usage is TRBV5-6 and J usage is TRBJ1-1; 7 nucleotides match TRBD1. CDR1 is SGHDT and CDR2 is YYEEEE in the germline V gene. V dropped 8 bases and J dropped 0; count of bases not matched to a gene: 16. CDR3 length: 17 residues.

J is TRBJ2-7 and V is TRBV7-9, with TRBD1 identical over 7 bases. The length of the CDR3 is 15 residues. The trim removed 6 bases at V and 2 bases at J, leaving 10 bases unmatched. The V gene's germline CDR1 is SEHNR and CDR2 FQNEAQ (reference sequence). CDR3 in DNA: TGTGCCAGCAGTTCAGTACGGGACAGAACCTACGAGCAGTACTTC. Protein: CASSSVRDRTYEQYF. The full variable domain, rest sourced from reference TRBV7-9 and TRBJ2-7, is DTGVSQNPRHKITKRGQNVTFRCDPISEHNRLYWYRQTLGQGPEFLTYFQNEAQLEKSRLLSDRFSAERPKGSFSTLEIQRTEQGDSAMYLCASSSVRDRTYEQYFGPGTRLTVT.

The chain is built from TRBV29-1 and TRBJ1-1; TRBD1 might be the D (6 bases). CDR1 is SQVTM, CDR2 ANQGSEA, per germline. CDR3 size: 10 residues. CDR3 DNA sequence: TGCAGTGCAGCCGGGACAGAAGCTTTCTTT. Its protein is CSAAGTEAFF.

This chain links TRBV9 with TRBJ1-1; 11 positions agree with TRBD1. Germline assignment: CDR1 SGDLS and CDR2 YYNGEE. The junction had 8 bases not matched to a gene; V was cut back by 4 bases and J by 0 bases. This CDR3 has 17 amino acids. The CDR3 region has the DNA TGTGCCAGCAGCCGAGGGACAGGGGGGTTTATGAACACTGAAGCTTTCTTT. This sequence encodes CASSRGTGGFMNTEAFF.

The chain links TRBV7-2 to TRBJ2-3; the match to TRBD1 covers 9 bases. The V segment lost 4 bases and the J segment 3 bases; nucleotides outside the gene matches: 5. Germline CDR1 and CDR2: SGHTA and FQGNSA. The CDR3 is 15 residues long. The CDR3 DNA reads as TGTGCCAGCAGCTCCCGGGACAGGGATACAGATACGCAGTATTTT. Residues: CASSSRDRDTDTQYF.

The chain combines TRBV5-6 with TRBJ2-7; TRBD1 aligns across 8 bases. The CDR3 has 16 residues. Germline V gene lookup returns CDR1 SGHDT and CDR2 YYEEEE. V shed 0 bases and J 2 bases; nucleotides not matched to a gene: 7. The CDR3 sequence: CASSLGTGTGTYEQYF. CDR3 DNA: TGTGCCAGCAGCTTGGGGACCGGGACAGGAACCTACGAGCAGTACTTC.

This clone was counted a few times. In nucleotides, the CDR3 is TGTGCCAGCAGCCCCCCATCAGATACGCAGTATTTT. Protein product: CASSPPSDTQYF. The chain employs TRBV11-2 and TRBJ2-3; D ambiguous. There are 12 residues in the CDR3. Trimming cost V 5 bases and J 4 bases, with 7 bases left between them. Germline CDR1 reads SGHAT; CDR2 reads FQNNGV.

The rearrangement links TRBV13 to TRBJ1-2, with TRBD1 matching 9 bases. After removal of 9 bases from V and 4 bases from J, the junction contained 3 bases not matched to a gene. In germline, CDR1 is PRHDT, CDR2 FYEKMQ (reference sequence). The CDR3 sequence is 12 residues long. In DNA form, the CDR3 reads TGTGCCAGTCGACAGGGGGGCTATGGCTACACCTTC. Translating gives CASRQGGYGYTF.

This chain uses TRBV28 with TRBJ1-4, with 7 bases fitting TRBD1. The germline V gene has CDR1 MDHEN and CDR2 SYDVKM. With V trimmed by 3 bases and J by 6 bases, 7 bases remained unmatched. This CDR3 spans 15 amino acids. This CDR3 is CASSFNQGVYEKLFF. Written as DNA, the CDR3 is TGTGCCAGCAGTTTTAACCAGGGGGTATATGAAAAACTGTTTTTT. Variable domain in full (rest from reference TRBV28 and TRBJ1-4): DVKVTQSSRYLVKRTGEKVFLECVQDMDHENMFWYRQDPGLGLRLIYFSYDVKMKEKGDIPEGYSVSREKKERFSLILESASTNQTSMYLCASSFNQGVYEKLFFGSGTQLSVL.

This clone has a single count. The chain is built from TRBV9 and TRBJ2-1; 7 bases fit TRBD2. Germline CDR1 is SGDLS and CDR2 is YYNGEE. The V and J ends lost 0 bases and 8 bases, in that order; junction bases with no gene match: 5. This CDR3 spans 14 amino acids. The CDR3 loop reads CASSVGSSGDEQFF. The DNA for the CDR3 is TGTGCCAGCAGCGTAGGGTCTAGCGGCGATGAGCAGTTCTTC.

This clone has just a few counts. The CDR3 spells CASSQEGGYGYTF. CDR3 nucleotide sequence: TGCGCCAGCAGCCAAGAGGGGGGCTATGGCTACACCTTC. The gene calls are TRBV4-3 and TRBJ1-2; a weak D match, TRBD1 (5 bases). With 0 bases removed from V and 4 bases from J, the gap between germline ends came to 6 bases. The germline gives CDR1 LGHNA, CDR2 YSLEER. The CDR3 length is 13 residues.